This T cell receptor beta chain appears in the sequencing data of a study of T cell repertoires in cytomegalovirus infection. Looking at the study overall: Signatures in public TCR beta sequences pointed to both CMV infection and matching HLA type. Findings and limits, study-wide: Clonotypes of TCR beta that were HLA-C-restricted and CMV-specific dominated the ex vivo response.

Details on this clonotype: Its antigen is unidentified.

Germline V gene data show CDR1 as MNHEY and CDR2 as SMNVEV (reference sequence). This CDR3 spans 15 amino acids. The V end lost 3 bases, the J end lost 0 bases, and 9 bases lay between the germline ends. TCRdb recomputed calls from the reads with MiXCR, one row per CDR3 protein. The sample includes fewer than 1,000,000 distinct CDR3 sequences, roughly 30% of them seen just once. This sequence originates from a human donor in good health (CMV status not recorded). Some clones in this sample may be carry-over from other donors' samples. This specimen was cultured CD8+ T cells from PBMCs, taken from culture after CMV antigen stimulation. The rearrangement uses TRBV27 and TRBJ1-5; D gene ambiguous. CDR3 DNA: TGTGCCAGCAGTTTTATCGGGGATAGCAATCAGCCCCAGCATTTT. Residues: CASSFIGDSNQPQHF.